This is a list of T cell receptor beta chains from one sample in a study of blood T cells in healthy people across ages. TCRdb processed the 5' RACE reads anew with MiXCR; each CDR3 protein has one entry. The sample has some 800,000 distinct CDR3 sequences; 25% are singletons. Another study also made use of these data, one on T cells of mothers and their children.

The sample comprised blood. The receptors come from a boy younger than 18 in good health. Each CDR3 is given with its conserved first and last residue. The D gene is left open where the match is weak. The size field is filled for only some rows; it gives once, few, many or a size class.

TRBJ1-6 | TRBV6-5 | NA | few | TGTGCCAGCAGTTACAGTAACGGTTTGGCCCTCCACTTT | CASSYSNGLALHF
TRBJ1-4 | TRBV7-9 | NA | many | TGTGCCAGCAGCTTAGACGCGGATCAGGCAAATGAAAAACTGTTTTTT | CASSLDADQANEKLFF
TRBJ1-5 | TRBV12-3/TRBV12-4 | NA | few | TGTGCCAGCAGCAGGGTTAATCAGCCCCAGCATTTT | CASSRVNQPQHF
TRBJ1-2 | TRBV20-1 | NA | NA | TGCAGTTCCCTGGATCGTGCGGGAGGCTACACCTTC | CSSLDRAGGYTF
TRBJ1-4 | TRBV5-1 | NA | few | TGCGCCAGCAGCTTACGGGGTTCGGACGAAAAACTGTTTTTT | CASSLRGSDEKLFF
TRBJ1-4 | TRBV7-9 | TRBD1 | few | TGTGCCAGCAGCCCCGGGACAGGGGCTAATGAAAAACTGTTTTTT | CASSPGTGANEKLFF
TRBJ2-7 | TRBV27 | NA | few | TGTGCCAGCAGTTTATCGTTTGGGGAATCGGGCTACGAGCAGTACTTC | CASSLSFGESGYEQYF
TRBJ2-1 | TRBV14 | NA | NA | TGTGCCAGCAGCTCCCCAGGACAGATTAACAATGAGCAGTTCTTC | CASSSPGQINNEQFF
TRBJ2-7 | TRBV5-1 | NA | NA | TGCGCCAGCAGGGTAGGAGAACGTTACGAGCAGTACTTC | CASRVGERYEQYF
TRBJ2-5 | TRBV6-6 | NA | NA | TGTGCCAGCAGTTACGTGGCATTGTACCAAGAGACCCAGTACTTC | CASSYVALYQETQYF
TRBJ2-3 | TRBV2 | TRBD2 | NA | TGTGCCAGCAGTGAAAGCGGGGGAGGGGATACGCAGTATTTT | CASSESGGGDTQYF
TRBJ2-1 | TRBV6-2/TRBV6-3 | TRBD2 | NA | TGTGCCAGCAGTTACCCAAGACTAGCGGGAGTTCATGAGCAGTTCTTC | CASSYPRLAGVHEQFF
TRBJ1-1 | TRBV7-3 | NA | NA | TGTGCCAGCAGCTTAGCGGCAGGGGTTGAAGCTTTCTTT | CASSLAAGVEAFF
TRBJ1-5 | TRBV6-2/TRBV6-3 | NA | NA | TGTGCCAGCGGACCTTGGGATAGCAATCAGCCCCAGCATTTT | CASGPWDSNQPQHF
TRBJ2-7 | TRBV7-9 | NA | NA | TGTGACAGCAGCATAGCGTCTATTGGGGGGCGGGACGAGCAGTACTTC | CDSSIASIGGRDEQYF
TRBJ2-5 | TRBV10-3 | NA | few | TGTGCCATCGGGGACGGACAAGAGACCCAGTACTTC | CAIGDGQETQYF
TRBJ2-5 | TRBV6-5 | NA | few | TGTGCCAGCAGTTACTCTTATTCGGGCGGAGACCAAGAGACCCAGTACTTC | CASSYSYSGGDQETQYF
TRBJ2-5 | TRBV11-2 | TRBD2 | NA | TGTGCCAGCAGCTTAGTTGGTGGCGGGAGGGGGATCCAAGAGACCCAGTACTTC | CASSLVGGGRGIQETQYF
TRBJ2-5 | TRBV7-8 | TRBD2 | NA | TGTGCCAGCAGCCCGGGGAGGGTGACTAGCGGGAGCCGAGAGACCCAGTACTTC | CASSPGRVTSGSRETQYF
TRBJ2-2 | TRBV7-3 | NA | few | TGTGCCAGCAGCTCCCCGCGGCCGTTGGGAGGGGAGCTGTTTTTT | CASSSPRPLGGELFF
TRBJ1-1 | TRBV7-6 | NA | NA | TGTGCCAGCAGCCGGGACACCGACAGGAACACTGAAGCTTTCTTT | CASSRDTDRNTEAFF
TRBJ2-7 | TRBV4-3 | NA | NA | TGCGCCAGCAGCCAAGAGAGGGCAGGATCGGACTTGTCGCCCGAGCAGTACTTC | CASSQERAGSDLSPEQYF
TRBJ2-3 | TRBV6-4 | TRBD2 | few | TGTGCCGGCAGTGACTCAGAGGGAGGGCCAGATACGCAGTATTTT | CAGSDSEGGPDTQYF
TRBJ1-1 | TRBV20-1 | NA | NA | TGCAGTGCTCTTTCCAGGGTAAACTCCATGGGGGAAGCTTTCTTT | CSALSRVNSMGEAFF
TRBJ2-3 | TRBV5-1 | TRBD2 | NA | TGCGCCAGCACCCCGGGACTAGTTACAGATACGCAGTATTTT | CASTPGLVTDTQYF
TRBJ1-2 | TRBV28 | TRBD1 | many | TGTGCCAGCAGTTTAGGGGACAGCTATGGCTACACCTTC | CASSLGDSYGYTF
TRBJ2-3 | TRBV10-2 | NA | many | TGCGCCAGCAGGCCGGGGGCAGATACGCAGTATTTT | CASRPGADTQYF
TRBJ2-1 | TRBV29-1 | NA | NA | TGCGGCAGCGTTGGGACGTCTTCCTACAATGAGCAGTTCTTC | CGSVGTSSYNEQFF
TRBJ2-5 | TRBV6-1 | NA | NA | TGTGCCAGCATCACGACAGGCGAGCGGACCCAGTACTTC | CASITTGERTQYF
TRBJ2-5 | TRBV20-1 | NA | NA | TGCAGTGCTAGAGATCCCAGGTCCAGTGTTGGAGAGACCCAGTACTTC | CSARDPRSSVGETQYF
TRBJ1-5 | TRBV2 | TRBD1 | NA | TGTGCCAGTAATCCGGGACAGGGGAGTCAGCCCCAGCATTTT | CASNPGQGSQPQHF
TRBJ2-3 | TRBV5-1 | TRBD2 | NA | TGCGCCAGCAAACTAGCGGGAGGAGGTACAGATACGCAGTATTTT | CASKLAGGGTDTQYF
TRBJ2-3 | TRBV2 | TRBD2 | NA | TGTGCCAGCAGTTCCTTTCCTAGCGGGACAACAGATACGCAGTATTTT | CASSSFPSGTTDTQYF
TRBJ2-5 | TRBV24-1 | TRBD2 | few | TGTGCCACCAGTGATCCGACTAGCGAAGAGACCCAGTACTTC | CATSDPTSEETQYF
TRBJ1-4 | TRBV7-9 | NA | NA | TGTGCCAGCACCTCAGAAGCAACTAATGAAAAACTGTTTTTT | CASTSEATNEKLFF
TRBJ1-1 | TRBV5-1 | NA | NA | TGCGCCAGCAGCTTGGTCGTCGGGCAGGAAGCTTTCTTT | CASSLVVGQEAFF
TRBJ1-1 | TRBV12-3/TRBV12-4 | NA | few | TGTGCCAGCAGGCTAGGCCAGTTGGAAGCTTTCTTT | CASRLGQLEAFF
TRBJ2-1 | TRBV28 | NA | few | TGTGCCAGCAGCAGGACAACCATCTTATCCAGCAGCTCCTACAATGAGCAGTTCTTC | CASSRTTILSSSSYNEQFF
TRBJ2-6 | TRBV5-6 | NA | NA | TGTGCCAGCAGCCCCGGACAGGACAGCGGGAGATCGGGGGCCAACGTCCTGACTTTC | CASSPGQDSGRSGANVLTF
TRBJ2-5 | TRBV6-6 | TRBD1 | NA | TGTGCCAGCAGTTACACCGACAGGGCCGGTGACGAGACCCAGTACTTC | CASSYTDRAGDETQYF
TRBJ2-7 | TRBV18 | TRBD1 | NA | TGCGCCAGCAGTCGAGGACAGGGCACCTACGAGCAGTACTTC | CASSRGQGTYEQYF
TRBJ2-7 | TRBV20-1 | NA | few | TGCAGTGCTAGATCGGCGAGTGGGTATTACGAGCAGTACTTC | CSARSASGYYEQYF
TRBJ2-7 | TRBV29-1 | TRBD1 | NA | TGCAGCGTTTTCGGAGGGACAGGGCTCGCTGGGTTTTACGAGCAGTACTTC | CSVFGGTGLAGFYEQYF
TRBJ2-5 | TRBV7-9 | NA | NA | TGTGCCAGCAGCTTAGTGTCGGTCTCGGAGATTAAAGGGGAGACCCAGTACTTC | CASSLVSVSEIKGETQYF
TRBJ1-1 | TRBV7-3 | NA | NA | TGTGCCAGCAGCTCTATGGGGGGTATCACTGAAGCTTTCTTT | CASSSMGGITEAFF
TRBJ2-1 | TRBV4-3 | TRBD2 | few | TGCGCCAGCAGCCAAAGGAGGGGTCTAGCGGAAAGGACTGAGCAGTTCTTC | CASSQRRGLAERTEQFF
TRBJ1-6 | TRBV10-2 | NA | NA | TGCGCCAGCAGTGGGCAGCTAAATTCACCCCTCCACTTT | CASSGQLNSPLHF
TRBJ2-7 | TRBV7-7 | NA | NA | TGTGCTAGCAGCTTAGCGGCGAGTGGGACAAAAGTAGCCTACGAGCAGTACTTC | CASSLAASGTKVAYEQYF
TRBJ2-4 | TRBV6-2/TRBV6-3 | NA | few | TGTGCCAGCAGCTCCGTTCCAGCCAAAAACATTCAGTACTTC | CASSSVPAKNIQYF
TRBJ2-7 | TRBV20-1 | NA | NA | TGCAGTGCTAGCGGCGGAACCATCTACGAGCAGTACTTC | CSASGGTIYEQYF
TRBJ2-3 | TRBV7-2 | NA | few | TGTGCCAGCAGCTCGGCCCAGGGCTACGGTGGCACAGATACGCAGTATTTT | CASSSAQGYGGTDTQYF